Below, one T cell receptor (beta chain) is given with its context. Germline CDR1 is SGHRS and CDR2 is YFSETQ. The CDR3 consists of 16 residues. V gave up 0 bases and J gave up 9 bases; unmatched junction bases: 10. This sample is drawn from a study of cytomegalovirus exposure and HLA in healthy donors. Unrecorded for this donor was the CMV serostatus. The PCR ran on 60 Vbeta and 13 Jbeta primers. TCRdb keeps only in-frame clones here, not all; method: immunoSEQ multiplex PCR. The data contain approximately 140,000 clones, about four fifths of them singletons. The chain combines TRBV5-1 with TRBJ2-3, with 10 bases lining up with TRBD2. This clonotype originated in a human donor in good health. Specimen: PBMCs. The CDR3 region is CASSLDERGGRGTQYF. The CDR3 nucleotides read TGCGCCAGCAGCTTGGATGAGCGGGGGGGCCGGGGGACGCAGTATTTT.